This record concerns one T cell receptor (beta chain) sequence. V lost 0 bases to trimming and J lost 10 bases; unmatched junction nucleotides: 3. Germline V gene data show CDR1 as ENHRY and CDR2 as SYGVKD. This CDR3 contains 15 residues. These data belong to a study of T cells in tumors after PD-1 blockade. Overall study context: Daily vismodegib 150 mg continued in a subset of anti-PD-1-treated patients.

Template: tumor biopsy or peripheral blood genomic DNA, roughly 616-6,500 ng per sample. The assay was immunoSEQ multiplex PCR, and TCRdb's table has in-frame clones only and misses some. The sample lists 14,000 to 15,000 clones, roughly 80% occurring once. This specimen was PBMCs, taken after anti-PD-1 treatment. The origin of this receptor is a human donor with basal cell carcinoma. This rearrangement joins TRBV10-3 to TRBJ1-6; 10 nucleotides line up with TRBD1. CDR3 sequence reads: CAISESTGGKSPLHF. CDR3 nucleotide sequence: TGTGCCATCAGTGAGTCGACAGGGGGCAAATCACCCCTCCACTTT.